This T cell receptor (beta chain) was identified during a study of graft-versus-host responses after intestinal transplantation. Overall study context: Every one of the recipients received anti-thymocyte globulin induction and afterwards took tacrolimus and steroids for approximately 3 years.

Produced via immunoSEQ multiplex PCR; TCRdb's table is partial and in-frame only. The sample has tens of thousands of clones; around 91% are singletons. CDR1 and CDR2 (germline): MNHEY, SVGAGI. V was cut by 2 bases and J by 11 bases, with 13 bases left in between. CDR3 length equals 14 residues. The study's findings and limits: Detection of GvH clones occurred in recipient marrow, and some had their first appearance in ileum or blood. Patients with graft-donor T cell macrochimerism had high graft-versus-host to host-versus-graft clonal ratios in allografts.

Details on this clone: Its antigen is undetermined.

V usage is TRBV6-5 and J usage is TRBJ1-6; D gene ambiguous. Here the sequenced sample was PBMCs, taken almost 120 days after intestinal transplantation. The sequence derives from a human patient who received an intestinal transplant, so some T cells may come from the graft donor. For the CDR3, the DNA is TGTGCCAGCAGTTACGAGGAGGGTAGGACACCCCTCCACTTT. The encoded protein is CASSYEEGRTPLHF.